A single sample gave rise to the 30 T cell receptor beta chains below, sequenced in a study of spatial heterogeneity in lung cancer. TCRdb redid the calling of the 5' RACE reads with MiXCR, one entry per CDR3 protein. This table holds tens of thousands of distinct CDR3 sequences, approximately 15% found once. Time point noted: sample taken at primary tumor resection. Sequences were derived from PBMCs, sampled at surgery. The receptors were gathered from a male donor with early-stage non-small cell lung cancer.

This rearrangement joins TRBV7-9 to TRBJ1-6, with 10 bases identical to TRBD1. The CDR3 extends over 19 amino acids. Germline CDR1 SEHNR, CDR2 FQNEAQ (reference sequence). J was trimmed by 4 bases and V by 4 bases; bases with no gene match: 13. CDR3 residues: CASSSPGTGDEPYNSPLHF. CDR3 DNA: TGTGCCAGCAGCTCACCCGGGACAGGGGACGAGCCGTATAATTCACCCCTCCACTTT.

This sequence joins TRBV7-2 and TRBJ1-1; no firm D call. This CDR3 is built from 13 residues. V lost 6 bases, J lost 5 bases, and 13 bases lay in between. Germline CDR1 SGHTA, CDR2 FQGNSA. CDR3 amino acids: CASRSMMETEAFF. The CDR3 DNA is TGTGCCAGCAGATCTATGATGGAGACTGAAGCTTTCTTT.

This clonotype was seen a few times. The V gene is TRBV10-1, the J gene TRBJ2-6; D is ambiguous. CDR3 length: 13 amino acids. The germline V gene encodes CDR1 WNHNN and CDR2 SYGVQD (reference sequence). V lost 6 bases and J lost 0, with 3 bases in between. The CDR3 sequence is CASSLSGANVLTF. The CDR3, as DNA: TGCGCCAGCAGCCTCTCTGGGGCCAACGTCCTGACTTTC.

The genes are TRBV30 and TRBJ2-1; 15 bases fit TRBD2. Germline V gene data show CDR1 as GTSNPN and CDR2 as SVGIG (reference sequence). The CDR3 is made up of 17 amino acids. V lost 2 bases, J lost 7 bases, and 9 bases stayed unmatched. Here the CDR3 DNA reads TGTGCCTGGAGTCACCCGGGACTAGCGGGAGGAACTAATGAGCAGTTCTTC. The encoded protein is CAWSHPGLAGGTNEQFF. Together with reference TRBV30 and TRBJ2-1, the CDR3 gives the full variable domain: SQTIHQWPATLVQPVGSPLSLECTVEGTSNPNLYWYRQAAGRGLQLLFYSVGIGQISSEVPQNLSASRPQDRQFILSSKKLLLSDSGFYLCAWSHPGLAGGTNEQFFGPGTRLTVL.

This clonotype was detected only a few times. This rearrangement joins TRBV10-3 to TRBJ1-4; 7 bases match TRBD1. The CDR3 is made up of 13 amino acids. V lost 8 bases and J lost 2; bases outside the gene matches: 2. CDR1 is ENHRY and CDR2 is SYGVKD in the germline V gene. The DNA for the CDR3 is TGTGCCATCGGACAGGATACTAATGAAAAACTGTTTTTT. Its translation: CAIGQDTNEKLFF.

This clonotype has more than one count but fewer than ten. This chain connects TRBV9 to TRBJ2-1; D gene unclear. Germline CDR1 reads SGDLS; CDR2 reads YYNGEE. V gave up 3 bases and J gave up 0 bases, with 10 bases separating them. The CDR3 consists of 15 residues. The CDR3 bases are TGTGCCAGCAGCGACCCAGAGACCTCCTACAATGAGCAGTTCTTC. Protein sequence: CASSDPETSYNEQFF.

V and J are TRBV6-5 and TRBJ1-4; the D is unclear. V lost 6 bases to trimming and J lost 2 bases, with 10 bases between them. The length of the CDR3 is 14 residues. Germline CDR1 MNHEY, CDR2 SVGAGI. The DNA for the CDR3 is TGTGCCAGCAGGAGGACCGGTACTAATGAAAAACTGTTTTTT. Translation gives CASRRTGTNEKLFF.

This clonotype came up a few times. The CDR3 nucleotides read TGTGCCATCAGTGAGGGAACAGGGACCTACGAGCAGTACTTC. Translated, it gives CAISEGTGTYEQYF. The chain recombines TRBV10-3 with TRBJ2-7; possible D gene TRBD1, 6 bases. Germline CDR1 is ENHRY and CDR2 is SYGVKD. This CDR3 spans 14 amino acids. Trimming pared 2 bases from V and 2 bases from J, leaving 10 bases between.

The V gene is TRBV11-2, the J gene TRBJ2-5, with D perhaps TRBD1 (6 bases). CDR3 length: 12 residues. Germline values: CDR1 SGHAT, CDR2 FQNNGV. Trimming cost V 4 bases and J 5 bases, with 8 bases left between them. CDR3 nucleotide sequence: TGTGCCAGCAGCTACAGGGTGGAGACCCAGTACTTC. Amino acids: CASSYRVETQYF.

This clonotype was observed at least ten times. The V call is TRBV6-2 or TRBV6-3, the J call TRBJ2-1; 11 nucleotides agree with TRBD2. The germline V gene encodes CDR1 MNHEY and CDR2 SVGEGT. The CDR3 contains 16 residues. Germline trimming cut 6 bases from V and 6 bases from J; bases unmatched to any gene: 10. CDR3 amino acids: CASSSPTSGRFNEQFF. Written as DNA, the CDR3 is TGTGCCAGCAGCTCCCCAACTAGCGGGAGATTCAATGAGCAGTTCTTC.

This clonotype was detected a few times. V and J are TRBV5-1 and TRBJ2-5; D unclear. Trimming took off 0 bases at V and 5 bases at J, with 5 bases between the two ends. The CDR3 is 12 amino acids. CDR1 SGHRS and CDR2 YFSETQ come from the germline V gene. CDR3 sequence: CASSLAMETQYF. The CDR3 region has the DNA TGCGCCAGCAGCTTGGCCATGGAGACCCAGTACTTC.

V usage is TRBV28 and J usage is TRBJ1-2, with D unresolved. This CDR3 region has 10 residues. V was pared by 6 bases and J by 5 bases, with 4 bases between. Germline V gives CDR1 MDHEN, CDR2 SYDVKM. The DNA of the CDR3 is TGTGCCAGCAGAAATTATGGCTACACCTTC. Its translation: CASRNYGYTF.

The table lists this clonotype with a few counts. V usage is TRBV7-2 and J usage is TRBJ1-5; 9 positions match TRBD1. Losses at the gene ends were 6 bases for V and 4 bases for J; bases not matched to a gene: 4. The germline gives CDR1 SGHTA, CDR2 FQGNSA. This CDR3 region has 14 residues. The CDR3 is CASSQQGANQPQHF. The CDR3 DNA sequence: TGTGCCAGCAGTCAACAGGGGGCGAATCAGCCCCAGCATTTT.

The chain joins TRBV5-1 to TRBJ2-3; D is unresolved. This CDR3 comprises 12 residues. V was pared by 4 bases and J by 1 base, with 4 bases between. Germline lookup yields CDR1 SGHRS and CDR2 YFSETQ. The CDR3 sequence: CASSPGTDTQYF. The CDR3 DNA follows: TGCGCCAGCAGCCCAGGCACAGATACGCAGTATTTT.

This clonotype was detected only a few times. The chain couples TRBV12-3 or TRBV12-4 to TRBJ1-5; TRBD1 might be the D (5 bases). CDR3 length: 14 amino acids. V was shortened by 5 bases and J by 5 bases, with 13 bases between the two germline ends. This chain's CDR3 is CASSPGTYDQPQHF. The DNA of the CDR3 is TGTGCCAGCAGTCCTGGGACCTATGATCAGCCCCAGCATTTT.

The chain has TRBV4-2 and TRBJ2-3; perhaps TRBD2 as D (6 bases). Trimming took 1 base from V and 6 from J, leaving 11 bases between them. From germline, CDR1 is LGHNA and CDR2 YNFKEQ. This CDR3 is built from 14 residues. CDR3 sequence: CASSQGLEFDTQYF. CDR3 sequence (DNA): TGTGCCAGCAGCCAAGGACTAGAATTCGATACGCAGTATTTT.

This clonotype was counted many times. This rearrangement joins TRBV5-1 to TRBJ2-1, with 8 positions matching TRBD2. Germline V gene lookup returns CDR1 SGHRS and CDR2 YFSETQ. CDR3 length: 12 amino acids. With V trimmed by 7 bases and J by 8 bases, 5 bases remained unmatched. The CDR3 sequence is CASGLAGDEQFF. Here the CDR3 DNA reads TGCGCCAGCGGACTAGCTGGGGATGAGCAGTTCTTC.

This rearrangement joins TRBV5-1 to TRBJ1-5; TRBD1 might be the D (5 bases). With 0 bases removed from V and 5 bases from J, the gap between germline ends came to 18 bases. The CDR3 length is 17 residues. In germline, CDR1 is SGHRS, CDR2 YFSETQ. This CDR3 reads CASSLGDWTDSYQPQHF. The CDR3 DNA follows: TGCGCCAGCAGCTTGGGGGACTGGACGGACTCTTATCAGCCCCAGCATTTT.

This clonotype was seen many times. The rearrangement joins TRBV5-6 to TRBJ2-3; 7 nucleotides line up with TRBD2. Trimming cost V 4 bases and J 1 base; bases outside gene matches: 6. This CDR3 is 15 amino acids long. Germline V CDR1 and CDR2: SGHDT, YYEEEE. The CDR3 DNA reads TGTGCCAGCAGCGGACTAGGCCCCCGCACAGATACGCAGTATTTT. Translated: CASSGLGPRTDTQYF.

The CDR3 coding sequence is TGTGCCAGCGCGGACCCCACTGAAGCTTTCTTT. This gives the protein CASADPTEAFF. The chain has TRBV25-1 and TRBJ1-1; D ambiguous. Germline V gene sequence: CDR1 MGHDK, CDR2 SYGVNS. The ends were cut back, 8 bases at V and 4 bases at J, with 8 bases in the middle. The CDR3 runs to 11 residues.

There are a few counts of this clonotype. The chain carries TRBV29-1 and TRBJ2-7; D is ambiguous. This CDR3 has 11 amino acids. From germline, CDR1 is SQVTM and CDR2 ANQGSEA. V lost 4 bases, J lost 5 bases, and 9 bases lay in between. The CDR3 DNA reads as TGCAGCGTTGCATCAGGTGACGAGCAGTACTTC. Translating gives CSVASGDEQYF.

This clonotype was found many times. The chain joins TRBV12-3 or TRBV12-4 to TRBJ1-2; D not resolved. The CDR3 sequence is 13 residues long. The germline V and J ends were trimmed by 1 base and 4 bases, with 7 bases remaining between them. CDR3 loop: CASSLDSRYGYTF. The DNA of the CDR3 is TGTGCCAGCAGTTTAGACAGCCGCTATGGCTACACCTTC.

The chain employs TRBV19 and TRBJ2-1; no reliable D call. V lost 6 bases, J lost 6 bases, and 15 bases lay in between. The CDR3 is made up of 14 amino acids. CDR1 LNHDA and CDR2 SQIVND come from the germline V gene (reference sequence). The CDR3 is CASRQNGGFNEQFF. In DNA, the CDR3 is TGTGCCAGTAGACAAAACGGTGGGTTCAATGAGCAGTTCTTC. Using reference TRBV19 and TRBJ2-1 for the parts outside the CDR3, the full variable domain is DGGITQSPKYLFRKEGQNVTLSCEQNLNHDAMYWYRQDPGQGLRLIYYSQIVNDFQKGDIAEGYSVSREKKESFPLTVTSAQKNPTAFYLCASRQNGGFNEQFFGPGTRLTVL.

The chain joins TRBV20-1 to TRBJ2-2; possible D gene TRBD1, 5 bases. This CDR3 has 14 residues. The ends were cut back, 1 base at V and 1 base at J, with 7 bases in the middle. The V gene's germline CDR1 is DFQATT and CDR2 SNEGSKA (reference sequence). DNA of the CDR3: TGCAGTGCTAGAGGGACATTGAACACCGGGGAGCTGTTTTTT. Translating gives CSARGTLNTGELFF.

The V gene is TRBV10-1, the J gene TRBJ1-1; 9 bases line up with TRBD1. The J segment lost 10 bases and the V segment lost 2 bases, leaving 5 bases of the junction unmatched. The germline V gene has CDR1 WNHNN and CDR2 SYGVQD (reference sequence). The CDR3 contains 13 residues. CDR3 nucleotides: TGCGCCAGCAGTGAGAATTTGGACAGGGGAGCTTTCTTT. It is translated as CASSENLDRGAFF.

This clonotype has ten or more counts. This chain uses TRBV5-6 with TRBJ1-1; D is ambiguous. V was shortened by 0 bases and J by 3 bases, with 3 bases between the two germline ends. Germline loops: CDR1 SGHDT, CDR2 YYEEEE. The CDR3 is 12 residues long. In DNA form, the CDR3 reads TGTGCCAGCAGCTTGGGGGACACTGAAGCTTTCTTT. It translates to CASSLGDTEAFF.

This clonotype was seen a few times. The chain employs TRBV5-1 and TRBJ2-2; maybe TRBD1 (5 bases). The V end was cut by 0 bases, the J end by 4 bases, with 13 bases between. This CDR3 is built from 16 residues. CDR1 and CDR2 (germline): SGHRS, YFSETQ. CDR3 nucleotides: TGCGCCAGCAGCTTGGAATCAGGGTCCGGCACCGGGGAGCTGTTTTTT. Translating gives CASSLESGSGTGELFF.

This clonotype was observed a handful of times. The chain carries TRBV7-8 and TRBJ1-6; TRBD1 might be the D (6 bases). This CDR3 contains 13 residues. V dropped 7 bases and J dropped 7 bases, with 11 bases sitting between them. Germline loops: CDR1 SGHVS, CDR2 FQNEAQ. In DNA, the CDR3 is TGTGCCAGCAATAGGGGGGGGAATTCACCCCTCCACTTT. Amino acids: CASNRGGNSPLHF.

This clonotype occurred many times. The V and J genes are TRBV2 and TRBJ1-5; the D gene is possibly TRBD1 (6 bases). There are 14 residues in the CDR3. From germline, CDR1 is SNHLY and CDR2 FYNNEI. V lost 4 bases, J lost 5 bases, and 12 bases lay in between. The CDR3 is CASSVDSGDQPQHF. CDR3 nucleotide sequence: TGTGCCAGCAGTGTGGACAGCGGGGATCAGCCCCAGCATTTT.

J is TRBJ2-1 and V is TRBV5-1; 9 bases map to TRBD2. J gave up 12 bases and V 0 bases, and 13 bases lay outside the gene matches. The length of the CDR3 is 16 residues. CDR1 and CDR2 from the germline V gene are SGHRS and YFSETQ. Here the CDR3 reads CASSLVGTGTSSVQFF. In DNA form, the CDR3 reads TGCGCCAGCAGCTTGGTTGGGACCGGGACTAGCTCTGTGCAGTTCTTC.